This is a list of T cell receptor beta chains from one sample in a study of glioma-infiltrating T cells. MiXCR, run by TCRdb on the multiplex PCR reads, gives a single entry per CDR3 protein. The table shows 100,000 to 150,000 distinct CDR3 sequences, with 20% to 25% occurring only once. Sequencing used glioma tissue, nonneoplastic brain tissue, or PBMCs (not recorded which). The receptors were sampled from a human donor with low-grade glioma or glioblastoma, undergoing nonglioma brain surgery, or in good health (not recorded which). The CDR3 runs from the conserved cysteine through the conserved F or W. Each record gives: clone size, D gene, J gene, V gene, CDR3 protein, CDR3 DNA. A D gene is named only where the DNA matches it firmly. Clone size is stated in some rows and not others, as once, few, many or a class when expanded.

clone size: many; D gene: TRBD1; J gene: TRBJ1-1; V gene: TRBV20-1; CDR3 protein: CSAREGRDRGSEAFF; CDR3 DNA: TGCAGTGCTAGAGAAGGTAGGGACAGGGGTTCTGAAGCTTTCTTT
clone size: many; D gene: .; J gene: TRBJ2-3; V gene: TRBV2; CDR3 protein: CASYGPGTNTQYF; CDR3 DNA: TGTGCCAGCTATGGACCCGGCACGAATACGCAGTATTTT
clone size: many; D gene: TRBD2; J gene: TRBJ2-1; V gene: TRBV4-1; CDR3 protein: CASSRPLTSRNEQFF; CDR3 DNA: TGCGCCAGCAGCCGTCCCCTGACTAGCAGGAATGAGCAGTTCTTC
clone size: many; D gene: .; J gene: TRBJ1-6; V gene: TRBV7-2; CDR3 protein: CASSSVPAGENSPLHF; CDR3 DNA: TGTGCCAGCAGCTCAGTCCCCGCAGGGGAGAATTCACCCCTCCACTTT
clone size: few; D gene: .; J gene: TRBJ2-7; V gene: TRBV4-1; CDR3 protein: CASSQVSTNEQYF; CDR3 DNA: TGCGCCAGCAGCCAAGTCTCGACCAACGAGCAGTACTTC
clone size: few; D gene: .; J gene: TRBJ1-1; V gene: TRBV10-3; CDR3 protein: CAISEYLGGTEAFF; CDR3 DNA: TGTGCCATCAGTGAGTATCTGGGGGGCACTGAAGCTTTCTTT
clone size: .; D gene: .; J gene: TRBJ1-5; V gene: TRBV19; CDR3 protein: CASSATAYSNQSQHF; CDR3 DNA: TGTGCCAGTAGCGCGACAGCTTATAGCAATCAGTCCCAGCATTTT
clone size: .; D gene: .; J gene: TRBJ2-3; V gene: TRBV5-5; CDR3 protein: CASSLESADTQYF; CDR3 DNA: TGTGCCAGCAGCTTGGAGTCAGCAGATACGCAGTATTTT
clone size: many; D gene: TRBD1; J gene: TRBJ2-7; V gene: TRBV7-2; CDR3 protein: CASSSPTGRNEQYF; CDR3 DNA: TGTGCCAGCAGCTCGCCGACAGGGCGGAACGAGCAGTACTTC
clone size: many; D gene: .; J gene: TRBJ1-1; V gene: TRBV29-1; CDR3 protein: CSADSYTEAFF; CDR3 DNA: TGCAGCGCGGATTCTTACACTGAAGCTTTCTTT
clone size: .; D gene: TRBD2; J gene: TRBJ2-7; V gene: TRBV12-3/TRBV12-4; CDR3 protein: CASSSRLAGLYEQYF; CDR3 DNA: TGTGCCAGCAGTTCCCGACTAGCGGGACTCTACGAGCAGTACTTC
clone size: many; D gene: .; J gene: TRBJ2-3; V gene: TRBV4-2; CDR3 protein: CASSQVGWGTDTQYF; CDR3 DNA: TGTGCCAGCAGCCAAGTAGGGTGGGGCACAGATACGCAGTATTTT
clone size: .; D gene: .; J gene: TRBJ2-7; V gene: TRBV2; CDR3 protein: CASSESRRPYEQYF; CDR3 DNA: TGTGCCAGCAGTGAGAGCAGGCGACCGTACGAGCAGTACTTC
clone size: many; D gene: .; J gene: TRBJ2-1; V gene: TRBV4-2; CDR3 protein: CASSQDFIGSLDNEQFF; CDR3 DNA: TGTGCCAGCAGCCAAGATTTTATAGGGTCCCTGGATAATGAGCAGTTCTTC
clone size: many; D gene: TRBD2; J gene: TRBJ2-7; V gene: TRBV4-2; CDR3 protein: CASSQVTSGPYEQYF; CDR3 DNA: TGTGCCAGCAGCCAAGTTACTAGCGGACCCTACGAGCAGTACTTC
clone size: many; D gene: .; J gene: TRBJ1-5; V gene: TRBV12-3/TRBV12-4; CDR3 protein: CASRESRTPHQPQHF; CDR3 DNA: TGTGCCAGCAGGGAGTCCAGGACCCCGCATCAGCCCCAGCATTTT
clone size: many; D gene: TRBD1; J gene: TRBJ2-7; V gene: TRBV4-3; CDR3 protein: CASSQDFLQGAYEQYF; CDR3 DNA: TGCGCCAGCAGCCAAGACTTTTTACAGGGGGCCTACGAGCAGTACTTC
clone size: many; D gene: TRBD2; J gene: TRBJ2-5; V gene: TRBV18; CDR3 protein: CASSPPSGPQKTQYF; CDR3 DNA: TGTGCCAGCTCACCACCTAGCGGGCCCCAAAAGACCCAGTACTTC
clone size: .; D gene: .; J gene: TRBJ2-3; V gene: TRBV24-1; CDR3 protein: CAPRAWPAAPPSF; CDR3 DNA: TGTGCCCCCCGTGCCTGGCCGGCCGCTCCGCCGTCTTTT
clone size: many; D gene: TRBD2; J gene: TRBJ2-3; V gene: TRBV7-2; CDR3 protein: CASSSERTSGISDTQYF; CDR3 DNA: TGTGCCAGCAGCTCCGAACGGACTAGCGGTATCTCCGATACGCAGTATTTT
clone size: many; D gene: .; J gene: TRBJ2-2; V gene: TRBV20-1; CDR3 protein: CSASSANTGELFF; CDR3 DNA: TGCAGTGCTAGTAGCGCTAACACCGGGGAGCTGTTTTTT
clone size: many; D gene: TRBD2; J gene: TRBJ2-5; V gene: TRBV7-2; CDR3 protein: CASSWTSGQETQYF; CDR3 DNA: TGTGCCAGCAGCTGGACTAGCGGCCAAGAGACCCAGTACTTC
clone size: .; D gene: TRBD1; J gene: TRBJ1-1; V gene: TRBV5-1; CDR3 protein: CASLRGAGLNTEAFF; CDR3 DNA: TGCGCCAGCCTCAGGGGGGCAGGGTTGAACACTGAAGCTTTCTTT
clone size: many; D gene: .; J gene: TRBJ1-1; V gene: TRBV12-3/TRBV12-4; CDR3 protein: CASSFSGFTEAFF; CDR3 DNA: TGTGCCAGCAGCTTCTCGGGGTTCACTGAAGCTTTCTTT
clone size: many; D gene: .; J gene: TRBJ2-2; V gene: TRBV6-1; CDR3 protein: CASSEDWTNTGELFF; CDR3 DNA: TGTGCCAGCAGTGAAGACTGGACGAACACCGGGGAGCTGTTTTTT
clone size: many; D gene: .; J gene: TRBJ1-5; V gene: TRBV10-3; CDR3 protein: CATGGRDSNQPQHF; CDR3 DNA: TGTGCCACCGGTGGAAGGGATAGCAATCAGCCCCAGCATTTT
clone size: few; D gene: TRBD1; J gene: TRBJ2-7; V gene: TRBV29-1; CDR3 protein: CSVETGGAAYEQYF; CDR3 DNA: TGCAGCGTAGAGACAGGGGGCGCCGCCTACGAGCAGTACTTC
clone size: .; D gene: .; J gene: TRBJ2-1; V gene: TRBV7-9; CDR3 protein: CASSSTGRHNEQFF; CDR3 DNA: TGTGCCAGCAGCTCAACCGGGAGACACAATGAGCAGTTCTTC